This T cell receptor (beta chain) was captured by sequencing in a study of T cells in Graves' hyperthyroidism and ophthalmopathy. General study results and limits: A model of 13 V-J pairs discriminated ophthalmopathy from stable hyperthyroidism.

From germline, CDR1 is SGHTA and CDR2 FQGTGA. Losses at the gene ends were 5 bases for V and 1 base for J; bases not matched to a gene: 4. This CDR3 has 14 amino acids. The PBMCs had their origin in 10 ml of fresh peripheral blood. Comments on this clonotype: Its antigen is still unknown.

The investigators amplified TCR beta CDR3 regions from RNA transcripts. RT-PCR in the first round (using the HTBI primer set) targeted the TCR CDR3. From the multiplex PCR reads, TCRdb called clonotypes with MiXCR, one entry per CDR3 protein. The table shows about 600,000 distinct CDR3 sequences, with 13% to 15% occurring only once. The TCR was taken from a woman between 18 and 29 years old with Graves' ophthalmopathy. The sample comprised blood. The chain links TRBV7-3 to TRBJ1-1, with 7 bases lining up with TRBD1. The CDR3 nucleotides are TGTGCCAGCAGCCCCCAGGGGGAGAACACTGAAGCTTTCTTT. Translated: CASSPQGENTEAFF.